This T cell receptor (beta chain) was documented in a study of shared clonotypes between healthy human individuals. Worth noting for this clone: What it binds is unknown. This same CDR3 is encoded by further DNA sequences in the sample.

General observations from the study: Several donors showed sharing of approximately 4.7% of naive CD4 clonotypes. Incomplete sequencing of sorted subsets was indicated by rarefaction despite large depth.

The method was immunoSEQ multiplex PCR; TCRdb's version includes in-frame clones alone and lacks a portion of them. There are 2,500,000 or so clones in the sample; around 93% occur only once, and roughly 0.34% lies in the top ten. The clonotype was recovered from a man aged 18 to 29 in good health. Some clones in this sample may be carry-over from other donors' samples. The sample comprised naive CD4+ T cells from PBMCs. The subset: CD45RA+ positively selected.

The CDR3 coding sequence is TGCGCCAGCAGCTTGACGGGGGACTCCTACGAGCAGTACTTC. It is translated as CASSLTGDSYEQYF. The V and J genes are TRBV5-1 and TRBJ2-7; tentatively, D is TRBD2 (6 bases). The germline CDR1 and CDR2 sequences are SGHRS and YFSETQ. This CDR3 region has 14 residues. V was pared by 1 base and J by 0 bases, with 8 bases between.